This T cell receptor beta chain was captured in a study of molecular identifiers for immune sequencing clone quantification. Study as a whole: Sequencing covered four of five parts into which replicate RNA from roughly 18,000 or 92,000 naive CD8 cells was split. Study-wide results and caveats: Highly expanded clones may be undercounted when identical TCR molecules share barcodes. Spiked TCR RNA from one Jurkat cell reportedly showed up when mixed among roughly 1 million naive cells.

It was with previously described methods and listed TCR primers that bulk TCR libraries were made. TCRdb re-called the PCR reads through MiXCR, storing one row per CDR3 protein. The sample records about 68,000 distinct CDR3 sequences, around a sixth being singletons. The sample holds many counts of this clonotype. Its specificity is unknown. Sequencing input: naive CD8+ T cells from blood, with Jurkat cell RNA spiked in. Described subset: FACS-sorted CD8+CD4-CCR7+CD45RA+ naive T cells. The receptor's source is a human donor in good health. Some libraries in this study had Jurkat cell RNA spiked in.

The CDR3 coding sequence is TGCAGCGACCGGACAGGCGACAGCTATGGCTACACCTTC. It translates to CSDRTGDSYGYTF. This rearrangement joins TRBV29-1 to TRBJ1-2; 7 positions match TRBD1. Germline V gives CDR1 SQVTM, CDR2 ANQGSEA. The CDR3 totals 13 residues. Unmatched junction bases numbered 9, after V lost 7 bases and J lost 4 bases.